This T cell receptor beta chain was captured in a study of shared clonotypes between healthy human individuals. The V and J ends lost 2 bases and 2 bases respectively, with 16 bases between them. The length of the CDR3 is 16 residues. Germline V gene lookup returns CDR1 SGHRS and CDR2 YFSETQ. Repertoires were generated with immunoSEQ multiplex PCR, while TCRdb's copy carries only in-frame clones and drops some. Counted here are around 330,000 clones, 74% occurring once; the ten biggest clones make up 10% to 13%. The chain is built from TRBV5-1 and TRBJ1-2; D not certain. This sequence was found in a man aged 25 to 40 in good health. The sequenced sample was memory CD4+ T cells sorted from blood. Subset in this sample: CD45RA-negative fraction. The CDR3 loop reads CASSFSSGTVNYGYTF. The CDR3 nucleotides are TGCGCCAGCAGCTTCTCGTCCGGAACGGTGAACTATGGCTACACCTTC.